Below, 11 T cell receptor beta chains from the same sample are listed, as sequenced in a study of blood T cell repertoires in COVID-19. Profiling relied on immunoSEQ multiplex PCR, and the TCRdb table lists in-frame clones only, not all of them. This table holds roughly 330,000 clones, approximately 88% found once. The sample was PBMCs or T cells enriched from blood (not recorded which). The source of these receptors is a man aged 25 to 40 who had recovered from COVID-19.

The genes are TRBV15 and TRBJ1-6; D is undetermined. The CDR3 is 15 amino acids. Trimming removed 0 bases from V and 3 bases from J, with 6 bases in between. Germline V gene data show CDR1 as LNHNV and CDR2 as YYDKDF (reference sequence). The DNA of the CDR3 is TGTGCCACCAGCAGAGATCTAAACTATAATTCACCCCTCCACTTT. It specifies CATSRDLNYNSPLHF.

The J gene is TRBJ1-3, the V gene TRBV18, with D perhaps TRBD1 (5 bases). The CDR3 contains 15 residues. CDR1 and CDR2 (germline): KGHSH, LQKENI. The ends were cut back, 4 bases at V and 0 bases at J, with 10 bases in the middle. Here the CDR3 DNA reads TGTGCCAGCTCACAAGGACAAATCTCTGGAAACACCATATATTTT. Amino acid sequence: CASSQGQISGNTIYF.

This rearrangement joins TRBV27 to TRBJ2-3, with D hard to call. CDR3 length: 16 residues. Looked up from germline, CDR1 is MNHEY and CDR2 is SMNVEV (reference sequence). V was cut by 2 bases and J by 0 bases, with 12 bases left in between. This CDR3 is CASSLGVNPSTDTQYF. The CDR3 DNA reads as TGTGCCAGCAGTTTAGGAGTAAACCCTAGCACAGATACGCAGTATTTT.

This chain joins TRBV4-1 and TRBJ1-5, with 8 bases matching TRBD1. CDR3 length equals 14 residues. Germline loops: CDR1 MGHRA, CDR2 YSYEKL. V was clipped by 1 base and J by 5 bases; unmatched bases: 1. CDR3 in DNA: TGCGCCAGCAGCCAAGCAGGGGGCGATCAGCCCCAGCATTTT. As protein: CASSQAGGDQPQHF.

Concerning this clone: Within the sample, other DNA sequences also encode this same CDR3. V and J are TRBV4-1 and TRBJ2-1; 13 bases line up with TRBD2. This CDR3 has 15 amino acids. Trimming at V came to 6 bases and at J to 5 bases, leaving 4 bases not matched to a gene. The germline V gene has CDR1 MGHRA and CDR2 YSYEKL. The CDR3 DNA is TGCGCCAGCAGATCGGGACTAGCGGGGAACAATGAGCAGTTCTTC. Amino acid sequence: CASRSGLAGNNEQFF.

Concerning this clone itself: The sample carries other DNA sequences with the same CDR3. The J gene is TRBJ1-5, the V gene TRBV30, with TRBD1 matching over 7 bases. Germline V CDR1 and CDR2: GTSNPN, SVGIG (reference sequence). The V and J ends lost 1 base and 4 bases, in that order; junction bases with no gene match: 1. The CDR3 consists of 13 residues. The chain's CDR3 is CAWSDRGNQPQHF. The CDR3 coding sequence is TGTGCCTGGAGTGACAGGGGAAATCAGCCCCAGCATTTT.

The chain joins TRBV11-2 to TRBJ1-2; 12 bases match TRBD1. Looked up from germline, CDR1 is SGHAT and CDR2 is FQNNGV. There are 16 residues in the CDR3. The trim removed 7 bases at V and 7 bases at J, leaving 13 bases unmatched. CDR3 sequence reads: CASILGTGGIRGGYTF. In nucleotides, the CDR3 is TGTGCCAGCATCTTGGGGACAGGGGGCATTCGAGGTGGCTACACCTTC.

The V gene is TRBV7-9, the J gene TRBJ1-4; TRBD1 matches 9 bases. The CDR3 covers 14 residues. Germline CDR1 is SEHNR and CDR2 is FQNEAQ (reference sequence). The J segment lost 8 bases and the V segment lost 3 bases, leaving 4 bases of the junction unmatched. CDR3 DNA: TGTGCCAGCAGCTTCGGGACAGGGAGGGAAAAACTGTTTTTT. Its translation: CASSFGTGREKLFF.

The chain joins TRBV12-3 or TRBV12-4 to TRBJ2-3, with D possibly being TRBD2 (6 bases). The CDR3 consists of 13 residues. Trimming removed 6 bases from V and 2 bases from J, with 9 bases in between. The CDR3: CASRVAVTDTQYF. The CDR3 DNA reads as TGTGCCAGCAGGGTAGCGGTCACAGATACGCAGTATTTT.

The chain employs TRBV6-4 and TRBJ2-6, with D possibly TRBD2 on 5 matching bases. Trimming removed 6 bases from V and 0 bases from J, with 12 bases in between. This CDR3 spans 16 amino acids. CDR1 is MRHNA and CDR2 is SNTAGT in the germline V gene. CDR3 residues: CASSGMVPSGANVLTF. CDR3 coding DNA: TGTGCCAGCAGCGGGATGGTCCCCTCTGGGGCCAACGTCCTGACTTTC.

CDR3: CASSRGFRGYTF. The CDR3 region has the DNA TGTGCCAGCAGCCGAGGGTTTCGGGGCTACACCTTC. The chain combines TRBV28 with TRBJ1-2, with no clear D. Deletions cut 6 bases from V and 8 bases from J, with 13 bases between. Germline CDR1 is MDHEN and CDR2 is SYDVKM. This CDR3 contains 12 residues.